Presented here are 18 T cell receptor beta chains from one specimen sequenced in a study of cytomegalovirus exposure and HLA in healthy donors. PCR was performed using 60 Vbeta and 13 Jbeta primers. The protocol was immunoSEQ multiplex PCR, while the TCRdb copy is restricted to in-frame clones and leaves out a portion. The repertoire includes 150,000 to 200,000 clones, around 72% of them detected once, and roughly 7% sits in the top ten. The sequenced sample was PBMCs. These receptor sequences come from a woman aged 40 to 50 in good health and CMV-seropositive.

This clone was seen ten or more times. The CDR3 protein is CAAGRVAGNTIYF. The CDR3 DNA reads TGTGCAGCAGGGCGCGTTGCTGGAAACACCATATATTTT. The chain combines TRBV19 with TRBJ1-3; a weak D match, TRBD1 (5 bases). This CDR3 has 13 amino acids. Per the germline V gene, CDR1 is LNHDA and CDR2 is SQIVND (reference sequence).

The chain is built from TRBV7-2 and TRBJ2-7, with TRBD1 matching over 7 bases. This CDR3 spans 16 amino acids. Germline V gives CDR1 SGHTA, CDR2 FQGNSA. V was pared by 1 base and J by 5 bases, with 11 bases of the junction left unmatched. In nucleotides, the CDR3 is TGTGCCAGCAGCTTAGGGCTTATAGGGGGCAGGGACGAGCAGTACTTC. Amino acid sequence: CASSLGLIGGRDEQYF.

V is TRBV6-1 and J is TRBJ2-7; 11 nucleotides match TRBD2. This CDR3 region has 12 residues. The ends lost 4 bases at V and 7 bases at J; junction bases unmatched: 0. Germline-derived CDR1 and CDR2 are MNHNS and SASEGT. CDR3 in amino acids: CASSGLAGEQYF. CDR3 bases: TGTGCCAGCAGTGGACTAGCGGGGGAGCAGTACTTC.

This clone was observed a handful of times. The junction differs from germline at one of its ends, possibly a read error. The chain links TRBV28 to TRBJ2-4; the match to TRBD1 covers 7 bases. The CDR3 loop spans 16 amino acids. The germline CDR1 and CDR2 sequences are MDHEN and SYDVKM. For the CDR3, the DNA is TGTGCCAGCAGTATCGACAGGGACATTACCAAAAACAGTCAGTACTTC. This sequence encodes CASSIDRDITKNSQYF. The full variable domain, completed using reference TRBV28 and TRBJ2-4, is DVKVTQSSRYLVKRTGEKVFLECVQDMDHENMFWYRQDPGLGLRLIYFSYDVKMKEKGDIPEGYSVSREKKERFSLILESASTNQTSMYLCASSIDRDITKNSQYFGAGTRLSVL.

This clone was observed a few times. V and J are TRBV6-5 and TRBJ1-5, with TRBD1 matching 8 bases. Trimming removed 5 bases from V and 5 bases from J; junction bases left unmatched: 5. The CDR3 loop spans 14 amino acids. Germline V gene data show CDR1 as MNHEY and CDR2 as SVGAGI. The CDR3 region is CASSERQGHQPQHF. CDR3 nucleotide sequence: TGTGCCAGCAGTGAAAGACAGGGGCATCAGCCCCAGCATTTT.

The rearrangement joins TRBV19 to TRBJ1-2; D uncertain. Per germline, CDR1 LNHDA and CDR2 SQIVND (reference sequence). With 3 bases removed from V and 7 bases from J, the gap between germline ends came to 18 bases. CDR3 length: 15 residues. The CDR3 DNA is TGTGCCAGTAGTATTAGATTTCAGGTCTCGGCTGGCTACACCTTC. Encoded protein: CASSIRFQVSAGYTF.

The chain recombines TRBV19 with TRBJ2-7; D is perhaps TRBD1 (6 bases). Germline lookup yields CDR1 LNHDA and CDR2 SQIVND (reference sequence). Deletions cut 5 bases from V and 7 bases from J, with 18 bases between. The CDR3 is 14 residues long. Written as DNA, the CDR3 is TGTGCCAGTAGTCTCCGTTGGGGGCTTCGGGAGCAGTACTTC. Its translation: CASSLRWGLREQYF.

Concerning this clone: In the same sample, other DNA sequences code for this CDR3. This chain uses TRBV5-4 with TRBJ1-2; D unclear. Trimming took off 0 bases at V and 4 bases at J, with 10 bases between the two ends. Germline lookup yields CDR1 SGHNT and CDR2 YYREEE (reference sequence). The CDR3 sequence is 14 residues long. CDR3 loop: CASSLAGEAYGYTF. In nucleotides, the CDR3 is TGTGCCAGCAGCTTGGCTGGGGAGGCCTATGGCTACACCTTC.

This clone is a singleton in its sample. The chain combines TRBV19 with TRBJ1-1; possibly TRBD1 for D (5 bases). The germline V gene encodes CDR1 LNHDA and CDR2 SQIVND (reference sequence). V shed 5 bases and J shed 7 bases, with 11 bases lying between them. The CDR3 is 12 amino acids. CDR3 loop: CASSFLGLEAFF. The CDR3 nucleotides are TGTGCCAGTAGTTTTCTGGGGCTTGAAGCTTTCTTT.

This rearrangement joins TRBV28 to TRBJ1-2; 7 bases fit TRBD1. J gave up 9 bases and V 6 bases, and 7 bases lay outside the gene matches. The germline V gene has CDR1 MDHEN and CDR2 SYDVKM. This CDR3 region has 12 residues. In nucleotides, the CDR3 is TGTGCCAGCAGGTCGGGACAGCGACGCTACACCTTC. This sequence encodes CASRSGQRRYTF.

The chain has TRBV19 and TRBJ2-3; D remains ambiguous. This CDR3 region has 16 residues. Looked up from germline, CDR1 is LNHDA and CDR2 is SQIVND (reference sequence). Trimming removed 10 bases at V and 2 bases at J, with 22 bases between. CDR3 bases: TGTGCCACCAGACCTATTAGCAGAGCTTCCACAGATACGCAGTATTTT. It yields the protein CATRPISRASTDTQYF.

This chain connects TRBV9 to TRBJ2-2; perhaps TRBD2 as D (6 bases). CDR1 is SGDLS and CDR2 is YYNGEE in the germline V gene. Trimming pared 0 bases from V and 8 bases from J, leaving 14 bases between. The CDR3 spans 15 residues. The chain's CDR3 is CASSVVIEAGGELFF. For the CDR3, the DNA is TGTGCCAGCAGCGTAGTGATTGAGGCGGGAGGGGAGCTGTTTTTT.

The CDR3 nucleotides read TGTGCCAGCAGCCCCGTAGCGGGGGGTCGCGATGAGCAGTTCTTC. Translating it yields CASSPVAGGRDEQFF. The chain combines TRBV7-3 with TRBJ2-1; 10 bases line up with TRBD2. The CDR3 consists of 15 residues. V lost 5 bases and J lost 8; bases outside the gene matches: 9. The germline V gene encodes CDR1 SGHTA and CDR2 FQGTGA.

CDR3 protein: CASSLTGEGGQETQYF. The DNA of the CDR3 is TGTGCCAGCAGCTTAACAGGGGAAGGGGGCCAAGAGACCCAGTACTTC. The chain recombines TRBV11-2 with TRBJ2-5; 7 nucleotides agree with TRBD1. This CDR3 is built from 16 residues. CDR1 is SGHAT and CDR2 is FQNNGV in the germline V gene. The junction had 7 bases not matched to a gene; V was cut back by 2 bases and J by 1 base.

The sample holds one count of this clone. A read error may account for a junction end that differs from germline. V is TRBV28 and J is TRBJ2-6; the D gene is possibly TRBD1 (5 bases). Looked up from germline, CDR1 is MDHEN and CDR2 is SYDVKM. The CDR3 is 15 amino acids. The CDR3 here is CASSVSDSGANGLTF. Written as DNA, the CDR3 is TGTGCCAGCAGTGTAAGTGACTCTGGGGCCAACGGCCTGACTTTC.

V gene TRBV5-6 combines with J gene TRBJ2-1; 12 bases are a match to TRBD2. V dropped 3 bases and J dropped 2; count of bases not matched to a gene: 9. There are 18 residues in the CDR3. Germline V gene data show CDR1 as SGHDT and CDR2 as YYEEEE. The CDR3 coding sequence is TGTGCCAGCAGCTCAAGACTAGCGGGGGTGATAACCTACAATGAGCAGTTCTTC. It encodes CASSSRLAGVITYNEQFF.

As concerns this clone: Relative to the germline gene, one junction end is altered; a read error may explain this. The chain is built from TRBV7-9 and TRBJ2-3; 7 positions agree with TRBD2. The germline gives CDR1 SEHNR, CDR2 FQNEAQ (reference sequence). The CDR3 length is 13 residues. In nucleotides, the CDR3 is TGTTCCAGCAGCCGAGGGAGGGAGGGTACGCAGTATTTT. Protein product: CSSSRGREGTQYF.

CDR3 in amino acids: CASRGTVAGEKLFF. CDR3 sequence (DNA): TGTGCCAGCAGGGGGACAGTCGCGGGGGAAAAACTGTTTTTT. The rearrangement uses TRBV6-5 and TRBJ1-4; the match to TRBD1 covers 7 bases. The V gene end was trimmed by 6 bases and the J gene end by 8 bases; junction bases not matched to a gene: 9. The CDR3 is 14 residues long. Germline V lookup: CDR1 MNHEY, CDR2 SVGAGI.